A selection of T cell receptor beta chains follows, all from one sample in a study of response to subunit inactivated influenza vaccine. TCRdb re-derived calls from the RT-PCR reads in MiXCR, one entry per CDR3 protein. Among roughly 150,000 distinct CDR3 sequences listed, 11% were seen once. Sequenced material: non-naive T cells sorted from PBMCs, taken 35 to 45 days after vaccination. These receptors originate from a man aged 50 or older who received an inactivated influenza vaccine. Each CDR3 is given with its conserved first and last residue. A D gene is named only where the DNA matches it firmly. Clone size is stated in some rows and not others, as once, few, many or a class when expanded.

CDR3nt | CDR3aa | j_gene | d_gene | abundance | v_gene
TGCGCCAGCAGCCTTACAGGGTACACTGAAGCTTTCTTT | CASSLTGYTEAFF | TRBJ1-1 | . | many | TRBV5-1
TGTGCCAGCAGGTACAACACCGGGGAGCTGTTTTTT | CASRYNTGELFF | TRBJ2-2 | . | . | TRBV12-3/TRBV12-4
TGTGCCAGCAGCGACTACAGGGTAGGAGATACGCAGTATTTT | CASSDYRVGDTQYF | TRBJ2-3 | . | . | TRBV11-2
TGTGCCAGCAGCGTCCAGGTAACGACGGAGACCCAGTACTTC | CASSVQVTTETQYF | TRBJ2-5 | . | few | TRBV9
TGCAGTGCCCCTAACCGGGACAGGGGGCGGTGGAACTATGGCTACACCTTC | CSAPNRDRGRWNYGYTF | TRBJ1-2 | TRBD1 | . | TRBV20-1
TGCAGTGCTCTTAAATTAGCGGGAGGCCGCACAGATACGCAGTATTTT | CSALKLAGGRTDTQYF | TRBJ2-3 | TRBD2 | few | TRBV20-1
TGCAGTGCTAGACACCAACTAGCGGGGGGGCGGTTAGAGGGGCCAGATACGCAGTATTTT | CSARHQLAGGRLEGPDTQYF | TRBJ2-3 | TRBD2 | . | TRBV20-1
TGCAGTGTTCCTGGACTGAACAATGAGCAGTTCTTC | CSVPGLNNEQFF | TRBJ2-1 | . | few | TRBV20-1
TGCGCCAGCAGCGCCGAGGGACAGGCCTCCTATGGCTACACCTTC | CASSAEGQASYGYTF | TRBJ1-2 | TRBD1 | . | TRBV5-1
TGTGCCTCGCAGGACGCCTTAGGCGAGCAGTACTTC | CASQDALGEQYF | TRBJ2-7 | . | few | TRBV28
TGCAGTGCTAGAGATCTCGACGGCCGCACAGATACGCAGTATTTT | CSARDLDGRTDTQYF | TRBJ2-3 | . | few | TRBV20-1
TGTGCCAGCAGCTACCGGACAGGGGGCCCATACAATGAGCAGTTCTTC | CASSYRTGGPYNEQFF | TRBJ2-1 | TRBD1 | many | TRBV6-2/TRBV6-3
TGCGCCAGCAGACTTAGCGGGGACCTAAGTGAGACCCAGTACTTC | CASRLSGDLSETQYF | TRBJ2-5 | TRBD2 | few | TRBV5-1
TGTGCCAGCAGTTTACCTACACAGGGGGCTGGAACTGAAGCTTTCTTT | CASSLPTQGAGTEAFF | TRBJ1-1 | TRBD1 | . | TRBV12-3/TRBV12-4
TGTGCCAGCAGCCCATTCGGGCCACTCCCCGAGGGCAATCAGCCCCAGCATTTT | CASSPFGPLPEGNQPQHF | TRBJ1-5 | . | few | TRBV16
TGTGCCAGCATCGGGCCTCCTAACTATGGCTACACCTTC | CASIGPPNYGYTF | TRBJ1-2 | . | few | TRBV27
TGCGCCAGCAGCCAACGTGGCCCCCGGGTGAACACTGAAGCTTTCTTT | CASSQRGPRVNTEAFF | TRBJ1-1 | . | few | TRBV4-1
TGTGCCAGCAGTTACGACAGGTCTCAGCCCCAGCATTTT | CASSYDRSQPQHF | TRBJ1-5 | . | . | TRBV6-2/TRBV6-3
TGTGCCAGCAGGCAAGGACAGGGGGCGGTTACTAACTATGGCTACACCTTC | CASRQGQGAVTNYGYTF | TRBJ1-2 | TRBD1 | many | TRBV12-3/TRBV12-4
TGTGCCAGCATCAACCCGGGACAGGGGCGCAACCAGCCCCAGCATTTT | CASINPGQGRNQPQHF | TRBJ1-5 | TRBD1 | . | TRBV28
TGTGCCAGCAGTTCTCGGTACAGGGCCGACGTCCTGACTTTC | CASSSRYRADVLTF | TRBJ2-6 | . | . | TRBV12-3/TRBV12-4
TGCGCCAGCAGCTTGGACTGGGGTCAGGGTCAGCCCCAGCATTTT | CASSLDWGQGQPQHF | TRBJ1-5 | . | few | TRBV5-1
TGTGCCAGCAGCTTGAGGGTGTCCTGGGAGACCCAGTACTTC | CASSLRVSWETQYF | TRBJ2-5 | . | few | TRBV7-2
TGTGCCAGCAGTTACTACCAAGTCGGCTACACCTTC | CASSYYQVGYTF | TRBJ1-2 | . | . | TRBV6-2/TRBV6-3
TGTGCCAGCAGCTTAGAAGGATTCCGCACTGAAGCTTTCTTT | CASSLEGFRTEAFF | TRBJ1-1 | . | many | TRBV7-9
TGTGCCAGCTTGTCCCGGGCAGACTTGAACACTGAAGCTTTCTTT | CASLSRADLNTEAFF | TRBJ1-1 | . | few | TRBV18
TGTGCCAGCAGCTTACCGGCGTGGAATTCACCCCTCCACTTT | CASSLPAWNSPLHF | TRBJ1-6 | . | few | TRBV5-6
TGCGCCAGCAGCCATCCCCTGAGGGGCCTTAGGACTAGCACAGATACGCAGTATTTT | CASSHPLRGLRTSTDTQYF | TRBJ2-3 | . | . | TRBV4-1
TGTGCCAGTAGTATCCAGGAGGGGGGCAATCAGCCCCAGCATTTT | CASSIQEGGNQPQHF | TRBJ1-5 | . | . | TRBV19
TGTGCCAGCAGCTTATCAAGCGAGCAGTACTTC | CASSLSSEQYF | TRBJ2-7 | . | . | TRBV7-9
TGTGCCAGCCGGAGCGTCGAGAAGGAAGGCAATGAGCAGTTCTTC | CASRSVEKEGNEQFF | TRBJ2-1 | . | few | TRBV6-2/TRBV6-3
TGTGCCAGCAGTGAAGTGGGGAATCAGCCCCAGCATTTT | CASSEVGNQPQHF | TRBJ1-5 | . | many | TRBV6-1
TGCAGCGTGGGAACCGGGGAGCTGTTTTTT | CSVGTGELFF | TRBJ2-2 | . | few | TRBV29-1
TGTGCCAGCAGTTCCTCCTTTCCTAGCGGGGGCTTCTTTTCCCCCGAGCAGTACTTC | CASSSSFPSGGFFSPEQYF | TRBJ2-7 | TRBD2 | few | TRBV27
TGTGCCAGCAGCCAGGAGGGGGCTTACTATGGCTACACCTTC | CASSQEGAYYGYTF | TRBJ1-2 | TRBD1 | few | TRBV3-1
TGTGCCAGCAGCTCAGGACTAGATGAGCAGTTCTTC | CASSSGLDEQFF | TRBJ2-1 | TRBD2 | many | TRBV7-8
TGTGCCAGCTCATCTCCAGGGTCTGGCTACACCTTC | CASSSPGSGYTF | TRBJ1-2 | . | many | TRBV18
TGCAGTGCTAGAGACTGGCGCTTACAAGAGACCCAGTACTTC | CSARDWRLQETQYF | TRBJ2-5 | . | many | TRBV20-1
TGTGCCACCAGTGATGGGGAGTACGAGCAGTACTTC | CATSDGEYEQYF | TRBJ2-7 | . | . | TRBV24-1
TGCAGCGTGGGTGACTCAGTCAAAAACATTCAGTACTTC | CSVGDSVKNIQYF | TRBJ2-4 | . | many | TRBV29-1
TGTGCCAGCAGCGGTAGGGTGAGGGGTTCCTACAATGAGCAGTTCTTC | CASSGRVRGSYNEQFF | TRBJ2-1 | . | . | TRBV5-6
TGTGCCAGCAGCTTGGACGGGCAGGGATTTACCTACGAGCAGTACTTC | CASSLDGQGFTYEQYF | TRBJ2-7 | . | . | TRBV5-5
TGTGCCAGCAGTGAGACTGGGACCGGAAAACTGTTTTTT | CASSETGTGKLFF | TRBJ1-4 | . | . | TRBV2
TGCGCCAGCAGTGAGGAGGGGGCGGCGGGCACCGGGGAGCTGTTTTTT | CASSEEGAAGTGELFF | TRBJ2-2 | TRBD1 | once | TRBV10-1